These 16 T cell receptor beta chains were all obtained from the same sample, sequenced in a study of cytomegalovirus exposure and HLA in healthy donors. It was with 60 Vbeta and 13 Jbeta primers that the PCR ran. Sequenced by immunoSEQ multiplex PCR; TCRdb stores in-frame clones only, minus some. Here the sample spans 100,000 or so clones, under 85% being singletons. The specimen sequenced was PBMCs. The receptors here all came from a man aged 25-45 years in good health and CMV-seronegative.

J is TRBJ2-1 and V is TRBV9, with D perhaps TRBD2 (6 bases). V lost 4 bases to trimming and J lost 10 bases, with 15 bases between them. CDR3 length: 13 amino acids. CDR1 is SGDLS, CDR2 YYNGEE, per germline. CDR3 sequence: CASSPYMAGEQFF. CDR3 in DNA: TGTGCCAGCAGCCCGTATATGGCGGGAGAGCAGTTCTTC. The variable domain in full, with the rest retrieved from reference TRBV9 and TRBJ2-1, is DSGVTQTPKHLITATGQRVTLRCSPRSGDLSVYWYQQSLDQGLQFLIQYYNGEERAKGNILERFSAQQFPDLHSELNLSSLELGDSALYFCASSPYMAGEQFFGPGTRLTVL.

V usage is TRBV2 and J usage is TRBJ1-5; D gene unclear. The V end was cut by 6 bases, the J end by 0 bases, with 6 bases between. The CDR3 runs to 13 residues. Germline-derived CDR1 and CDR2 are SNHLY and FYNNEI. Here the CDR3 reads CASSRDSNQPQHF. The CDR3 DNA is TGTGCCAGCAGCCGAGATAGCAATCAGCCCCAGCATTTT.

The CDR3 loop reads CASLGAPYEQYF. DNA for the CDR3: TGTGCCAGCCTAGGGGCACCCTACGAGCAGTACTTC. V is TRBV28 and J is TRBJ2-7, with a tentative D call TRBD1 (5 bases). V gave up 8 bases and J gave up 2 bases, with 10 bases separating them. The CDR3 extends over 12 amino acids. The V gene's germline CDR1 is MDHEN and CDR2 SYDVKM.

The chain combines TRBV21-1 with TRBJ1-5; the table's TRBD1 call for D was not verified on the DNA. TRBV21-1 has pseudogene status. This CDR3 is 18 amino acids long. Here the CDR3 DNA reads TGTGCCAGCAGCAAATGGAGACCCGGACAGGGCGGCAATCAGCCCCAGCATTTT. Protein: CASSKWRPGQGGNQPQHF.

The rearrangement joins TRBV5-4 to TRBJ1-2; D gene uncertain. The germline CDR1 and CDR2 sequences are SGHNT and YYREEE (reference sequence). The CDR3 runs 13 residues. V was trimmed by 0 bases and J by 6 bases, leaving 9 bases between them. The CDR3 spells CASSLVVANGYTF. In DNA form, the CDR3 reads TGTGCCAGCAGCTTGGTTGTAGCCAATGGCTACACCTTC.

The V and J genes are TRBV10-3 and TRBJ2-1, with a tentative D call TRBD1 (5 bases). This CDR3 has 13 residues. V shed 2 bases and J shed 4 bases, with 6 bases lying between them. Per germline, CDR1 ENHRY and CDR2 SYGVKD. The CDR3 sequence: CAISETGYNEQFF. In DNA, the CDR3 is TGTGCCATCAGTGAGACAGGTTACAATGAGCAGTTCTTC.

This clone was seen more than once but under ten times. This chain joins TRBV7-2 and TRBJ2-7; maybe TRBD1 (6 bases). V dropped 2 bases and J dropped 2 bases, with 13 bases sitting between them. The CDR3 length is 15 residues. Per germline, CDR1 SGHTA and CDR2 FQGNSA. CDR3 amino acids: CASSLRDTSTYEQYF. For the CDR3, the DNA is TGTGCCAGCAGCTTAAGGGACACCTCTACCTACGAGCAGTACTTC.

V is TRBV2 and J is TRBJ1-5, with D maybe TRBD1 (5 bases). With 6 bases removed from V and 1 base from J, the gap between germline ends came to 19 bases. The CDR3 spans 17 residues. CDR1 SNHLY and CDR2 FYNNEI come from the germline V gene. CDR3 sequence reads: CASRKSGGGSSNQPQHF. The CDR3 nucleotides read TGTGCCAGCAGGAAGTCGGGGGGGGGTTCGAGCAATCAGCCCCAGCATTTT.

This clone was found a few times. V is TRBV4-1 and J is TRBJ2-3; 8 bases align to TRBD2. The CDR3 length is 15 residues. Germline V gene data show CDR1 as MGHRA and CDR2 as YSYEKL. With V trimmed by 4 bases and J by 0 bases, 3 bases remained unmatched. The CDR3 region is CASSLSGSSTDTQYF. The CDR3 nucleotides are TGCGCCAGCAGCCTAAGCGGGAGCAGCACAGATACGCAGTATTTT.

The V and J genes are TRBV12-5 and TRBJ2-3; 7 bases agree with TRBD2. The germline CDR1 and CDR2 sequences are LGHNT and FRNRAP. The V gene end was trimmed by 5 bases and the J gene end by 1 base; junction bases not matched to a gene: 9. The CDR3 is 16 residues long. The CDR3 protein is CASGLTLAVGTDTQYF. The CDR3 nucleotides read TGTGCTAGTGGTCTGACTCTAGCGGTGGGCACAGATACGCAGTATTTT.

The rearrangement uses TRBV6-5 and TRBJ1-3; D perhaps matches TRBD1 (5 bases). V lost 6 bases to trimming and J lost 0 bases, with 9 bases between them. CDR3 length: 14 residues. Germline loops: CDR1 MNHEY, CDR2 SVGAGI. CDR3 bases: TGTGCCAGCAGCCGCGACAGCTCTGGAAACACCATATATTTT. This encodes CASSRDSSGNTIYF.

This sequence joins TRBV10-3 and TRBJ2-3; 8 bases agree with TRBD2. Germline CDR1 and CDR2: ENHRY and SYGVKD. With 6 bases clipped from V and 5 bases from J, the junction kept 10 bases outside the gene matches. The CDR3 sequence is 15 residues long. The CDR3 spells CAISGLAVGKDTQYF. As DNA, the CDR3 is TGTGCCATCAGCGGACTAGCTGTGGGTAAAGATACGCAGTATTTT.

V gene TRBV18 combines with J gene TRBJ2-3; 11 nucleotides agree with TRBD2. From germline, CDR1 is KGHSH and CDR2 LQKENI. Trimming took 3 bases from V and 6 from J; bases not matched to a gene: 8. The CDR3 has 16 residues. For the CDR3, the DNA is TGTGCCAGCTCACCTCAAGGACTAGCGGGTCCTGATACGCAGTATTTT. As protein: CASSPQGLAGPDTQYF.

CDR3 DNA: TGCGCCAGCAGCCAAGACAGGGGGGATCTCAACTTAATGAACACTGAAGCTTTCTTT. Translated: CASSQDRGDLNLMNTEAFF. The chain recombines TRBV4-1 with TRBJ1-1; 7 bases line up with TRBD1. CDR1 is MGHRA, CDR2 YSYEKL, per germline. Trimming removed 0 bases from V and 0 bases from J; junction bases left unmatched: 13. The CDR3 runs to 19 residues.

J is TRBJ2-2 and V is TRBV2; D may be TRBD1 (5 bases). The V gene lost 5 bases and the J gene lost 3 bases, with 19 bases spanning the gap. Germline CDR1 reads SNHLY; CDR2 reads FYNNEI. The CDR3 runs 17 residues. The CDR3 region is CASSFLQGRSYTGELFF. CDR3 nucleotide sequence: TGTGCCAGCAGTTTCCTCCAGGGCAGGAGTTACACCGGGGAGCTGTTTTTT.

The CDR3 is CAISAGSQDSGNTIYF. In DNA, the CDR3 is TGTGCCATCAGTGCGGGGTCCCAGGACTCTGGAAACACCATATATTTT. The chain carries TRBV10-3 and TRBJ1-3; D is unclear. The CDR3 runs to 16 residues. In germline, CDR1 is ENHRY, CDR2 SYGVKD. The germline V and J ends were trimmed by 4 bases and 0 bases, with 13 bases remaining between them.